This T cell receptor (beta chain) was recorded in a study of T cell repertoires in cytomegalovirus infection. Study at large: Shared public TCR beta signatures pointed to both CMV infection and a matching HLA type.

J gave up 0 bases and V 6 bases, and 5 bases lay outside the gene matches. CDR1 is SQVTM and CDR2 is ANQGSEA in the germline V gene. CDR3 length: 14 residues. Concerning this clonotype itself: No antigen is known for it.

Study-level findings and limits: Clonotype analysis showed dominance of the ex vivo response by HLA-C-restricted CMV-specific TCR beta clonotypes.

TCRdb analysed the reads with MiXCR anew, one entry per CDR3 protein. The sample contains roughly 720,000 distinct CDR3 sequences, 35% of which appear only once. This TCR came from a human donor in good health (CMV status not recorded). Some clones in this sample may be carry-over from other donors' samples. The sequencing input was PBMCs. This chain connects TRBV29-1 to TRBJ2-1, with 7 bases matching TRBD2. The CDR3 nucleotides are TGCAGCGTCCTCAGCGGGGCCTCCTACAATGAGCAGTTCTTC. The encoded protein is CSVLSGASYNEQFF.